This T cell receptor beta chain was captured by sequencing in a study of blood T cell repertoires in COVID-19. Study information: Both acute and convalescent COVID-19 samples were obtained from the United States, Italy and Spain. T cells, B-cell-depleted T cells, or PBMCs supplied cDNA or gDNA.

The CDR3 has 14 amino acids. Per germline, CDR1 KGHSH and CDR2 LQKENI. V shed 5 bases and J 6 bases; nucleotides not matched to a gene: 4. Profiled with immunoSEQ multiplex PCR; TCRdb holds only in-frame clones, not every one. The sample contains about 160,000 clones, just over 90% of which appear only once. The V and J genes are TRBV18 and TRBJ1-1; 12 bases map to TRBD1. This receptor was taken from an older woman with COVID-19, enrolled during active disease. Sequenced input: peripheral blood. The CDR3 DNA sequence: TGTGCCAGCTCATCGGGACAGGGGGCGGCTGAAGCTTTCTTT. This translates into CASSSGQGAAEAFF.